The 29 T cell receptor beta chains presented below share a single source sample, sequenced in a study of T cell repertoires in aging, cancer and after chemotherapy. Multiplex touch-down PCR with TRB-A/B primers amplified rearranged V-D-J TRB sequences. TCRdb passed the multiplex PCR reads through MiXCR, listing each CDR3 protein once. The sample includes approximately 3,000 distinct CDR3 sequences, about 34% of them seen just once. Amplification of TCR beta used genomic DNA extracted from peripheral blood. Material for sequencing was blood. Receptors originate from a human donor in good health.

For this clonotype: The junction and the germline gene differ at one end; a read error may be behind it. This chain connects TRBV10-3 to TRBJ1-2, with 9 bases fitting TRBD1. Germline assignment: CDR1 ENHRY and CDR2 SYGVKD. This CDR3 contains 13 residues. The CDR3 protein is CAISDDRGYGHTF. CDR3 nucleotides: TGTGCCATCAGTGACGACAGGGGGTATGGCCACACCTTC.

To note about this clonotype: At one end the junction does not follow the germline gene, possibly because of a read error. CDR3 DNA sequence: TGTGCCATCAGTGAGTCGGACGAGAACGGCTACACCTTC. Its protein is CAISESDENGYTF. The chain carries TRBV6-5 and TRBJ1-2; D remains unclear. The CDR3 covers 13 residues. Germline CDR1 and CDR2: MNHEY and SVGAGI.

In DNA form, the CDR3 reads TGTGCCAGCAGTGAAGTTACCTCTCACTATGGCTACACCTTC. It specifies CASSEVTSHYGYTF. This chain uses TRBV6-5 with TRBJ1-2; D not certain. The CDR3 contains 14 residues. V was pared by 5 bases and J by 3 bases, with 13 bases between. The V gene's germline CDR1 is MNHEY and CDR2 SVGAGI.

V gene TRBV6-1 combines with J gene TRBJ1-2, with D tentatively TRBD1 (6 bases). V was cut by 0 bases and J by 3 bases, with 11 bases left in between. Germline V gene data show CDR1 as MNHNS and CDR2 as SASEGT. CDR3 size: 15 residues. CDR3 in amino acids: CASSEAKGGYYGYTF. The CDR3 region has the DNA TGTGCCAGCAGTGAAGCGAAGGGGGGATACTATGGCTACACCTTC.

This clonotype was counted only a few times. The chain is built from TRBV19 and TRBJ1-4, with a tentative D call TRBD1 (5 bases). The CDR3 has 16 amino acids. The germline V and J ends were trimmed by 4 bases and 2 bases, with 14 bases remaining between them. Germline CDR1 is LNHDA and CDR2 is SQIVND (reference sequence). As DNA, the CDR3 is TGTGCCAGTAGTACGGTTGGGGCGGCCACTAATGAAAAACTGTTTTTT. Its protein product is CASSTVGAATNEKLFF.

This chain connects TRBV5-1 to TRBJ2-3, with D possibly being TRBD1 or TRBD2 (5 bases each). Germline values: CDR1 SGHRS, CDR2 YFSETQ. V lost 4 bases and J 2 bases, leaving 11 bases between the germline ends. The CDR3 is 14 amino acids. The CDR3 region is CASSTGTVTDTQYF. Written as DNA, the CDR3 is TGCGCCAGCAGCACCGGGACCGTCACAGATACGCAGTATTTT.

This clonotype was observed a handful of times. The gene calls are TRBV5-6 and TRBJ1-5; D gene unclear. Per the germline V gene, CDR1 is SGHDT and CDR2 is YYEEEE. Deletions cut 0 bases from V and 7 bases from J, with 14 bases between. The CDR3 has 15 residues. CDR3 amino acids: CASSLGAGSGQPQHF. The CDR3 DNA is TGTGCCAGCAGCTTGGGGGCGGGGTCGGGGCAGCCCCAGCATTTT.

This clonotype was counted only a few times. The V call is TRBV19, the J call TRBJ2-1; 7 bases map to TRBD2. The CDR3 is made up of 15 amino acids. V dropped 6 bases and J dropped 4; count of bases not matched to a gene: 9. The germline V gene has CDR1 LNHDA and CDR2 SQIVND (reference sequence). The CDR3 is CASSSLEGLYNEQFF. The CDR3 coding sequence is TGTGCCAGTAGCTCTTTAGAGGGACTATACAATGAGCAGTTCTTC. The entire variable domain, with the rest obtained from reference TRBV19 and TRBJ2-1, is as follows: DGGITQSPKYLFRKEGQNVTLSCEQNLNHDAMYWYRQDPGQGLRLIYYSQIVNDFQKGDIAEGYSVSREKKESFPLTVTSAQKNPTAFYLCASSSLEGLYNEQFFGPGTRLTVL.

This clonotype was found a few times. CDR3 coding DNA: TGCGCCAGCAGCTCCGGGACAGGAGGGAATGAGCAGTTCTTC. This gives the protein CASSSGTGGNEQFF. The chain joins TRBV5-1 to TRBJ2-1; TRBD1 matches 8 bases. The trim removed 3 bases at V and 7 bases at J, leaving 6 bases unmatched. Germline V gene data show CDR1 as SGHRS and CDR2 as YFSETQ. There are 14 residues in the CDR3.

V gene TRBV5-1 combines with J gene TRBJ2-7, with D hard to call. Germline CDR1 reads SGHRS; CDR2 reads YFSETQ. V was clipped by 4 bases and J by 1 base, with 9 bases between them. CDR3 length equals 13 residues. Written as DNA, the CDR3 is TGCGCCAGCAGCAGCGACATTTCCTACGAGCAGTACTTC. It yields the protein CASSSDISYEQYF.

This clonotype is classed as medium-sized. The chain uses TRBV29-1 and TRBJ2-5; 10 bases agree with TRBD1. This CDR3 is 14 amino acids long. The germline CDR1 and CDR2 sequences are SQVTM and ANQGSEA. V shed 6 bases and J 5 bases; nucleotides not matched to a gene: 9. CDR3 in amino acids: CSVSETGGSETQYF. The DNA of the CDR3 is TGCAGCGTATCCGAGACAGGGGGCTCGGAGACCCAGTACTTC.

This sequence joins TRBV20-1 and TRBJ2-7; weak D call: TRBD1 (6 bases). The CDR3 covers 12 residues. Germline-derived CDR1 and CDR2 are DFQATT and SNEGSKA (reference sequence). Trimming removed 5 bases from V and 5 bases from J, with 13 bases in between. The CDR3, as DNA: TGCAGTGCTGATACAGGGTTGAACGAGCAGTACTTC. Amino acid sequence: CSADTGLNEQYF.

To note about this clonotype: This may be a read error, as it is one base from a much larger clone. This chain uses TRBV19 with TRBJ2-1, with D perhaps assigned TRBD1 or TRBD2 (6 bases each). The CDR3 has 15 residues. Trimming took 5 bases from V and 12 from J, leaving 23 bases between them. The V gene's germline CDR1 is LNHDA and CDR2 SQIVND (reference sequence). CDR3 sequence: CASSVGARGGSGQFF. The CDR3 coding sequence is TGTGCCAGTAGTGTCGGGGCTAGAGGGGGGAGCGGGCAGTTCTTC.

V and J are TRBV30 and TRBJ2-5, with D maybe TRBD2 (7 bases). V lost 4 bases, J lost 5 bases, and 26 bases lay in between. The CDR3 loop spans 17 amino acids. Germline V CDR1 and CDR2: GTSNPN, SVGIG (reference sequence). CDR3 nucleotides: TGTGCCTGGACTTCTGGGAGGGGGGGGGATGTGAGGGAGACCCAGTACTTC. Protein sequence: CAWTSGRGGDVRETQYF.

This clonotype was recorded only once. The CDR3 sequence: CASGEGSTDTQYF. In nucleotides, the CDR3 is TGTGCCAGCGGGGAGGGGAGCACAGATACGCAGTATTTT. The rearrangement joins TRBV7-9 to TRBJ2-3, with 7 bases lining up with TRBD2. Germline V gene sequence: CDR1 SEHNR, CDR2 FQNEAQ (reference sequence). The CDR3 contains 13 residues. Unmatched junction bases numbered 2, after V lost 8 bases and J lost 0 bases.

In its sample, this clonotype was seen a few times. The chain is built from TRBV4-3 and TRBJ1-2; tentative D call: TRBD1 (6 bases). V lost 4 bases to trimming and J lost 3 bases, with 9 bases between them. The CDR3 spans 13 residues. Germline assignment: CDR1 LGHNA and CDR2 YSLEER. The CDR3 DNA follows: TGCGCCAGCAGCCCCCAGGGGCACTATGGCTACACCTTC. Translation gives CASSPQGHYGYTF.

The gene calls are TRBV27 and TRBJ2-6; D remains unclear. V lost 6 bases and J lost 4, with 13 bases in between. The CDR3 length is 15 residues. Germline V lookup: CDR1 MNHEY, CDR2 SMNVEV (reference sequence). The CDR3 loop is CASRGFSVGANVLTF. CDR3 DNA: TGTGCCAGCAGGGGATTTTCGGTAGGGGCCAACGTCCTGACTTTC.

This clonotype was counted between two and nine times. CDR3 residues: CASSLTQDLSQPQHF. In DNA, the CDR3 is TGTGCCAGCAGTTTAACACAGGACCTCAGCCAGCCCCAGCATTTT. V usage is TRBV12-3 or TRBV12-4 and J usage is TRBJ1-5, with D possibly being TRBD1 (5 bases). The germline V and J ends were trimmed by 2 bases and 7 bases, with 15 bases remaining between them. The length of the CDR3 is 15 residues.

In its sample, this clonotype is large. The J gene is TRBJ2-2, the V gene TRBV27, with D uncertain. This CDR3 is 14 amino acids long. V lost 2 bases and J lost 6, with 10 bases in between. CDR1 and CDR2 (germline): MNHEY, SMNVEV (reference sequence). The CDR3 loop reads CASSLGSSPGELFF. As DNA, the CDR3 is TGTGCCAGCAGTTTAGGGTCCTCACCCGGGGAGCTGTTTTTT.

This clonotype was observed a handful of times. The chain uses TRBV6-1 and TRBJ2-5, with TRBD1 matching 10 bases. Germline CDR1 MNHNS, CDR2 SASEGT. The J segment lost 0 bases and the V segment lost 5 bases, leaving 3 bases of the junction unmatched. The CDR3 covers 15 residues. The CDR3 reads CASSLDRGNQETQYF. The DNA for the CDR3 is TGTGCCAGCAGTCTGGACAGGGGGAACCAAGAGACCCAGTACTTC.

This chain links TRBV27 with TRBJ2-5; 8 bases agree with TRBD1. CDR1 and CDR2 (germline): MNHEY, SMNVEV (reference sequence). V was pared by 4 bases and J by 5 bases, with 6 bases of the junction left unmatched. The CDR3 extends over 14 amino acids. As DNA, the CDR3 is TGTGCCAGCAGTTCTTTGGACAGGGTGGAGACCCAGTACTTC. It is translated as CASSSLDRVETQYF.

The chain links TRBV5-6 to TRBJ1-2; D uncertain. There are 10 residues in the CDR3. Germline loops: CDR1 SGHDT, CDR2 YYEEEE. Trimming shortened V by 4 bases and J by 8 bases, and 6 bases separated the two germline ends. CDR3 DNA: TGTGCCAGCAGCCGCGAGGGCTACACCTTC. It specifies CASSREGYTF.

This clonotype was observed a few times. The CDR3 bases are TGTGCCAGCTCACACGAGGTGGGGGACACTGAAGCTTTCTTT. Its translation is CASSHEVGDTEAFF. The chain carries TRBV18 and TRBJ1-1, with D possibly matching TRBD1 (5 bases). The ends were cut back, 4 bases at V and 3 bases at J, with 12 bases in the middle. Germline V gene sequence: CDR1 KGHSH, CDR2 LQKENI. The CDR3 loop spans 14 amino acids.

There are a few counts of this clonotype. V gene TRBV5-4 combines with J gene TRBJ2-5, with a tentative D call TRBD2 (6 bases). Germline V lookup: CDR1 SGHNT, CDR2 YYREEE (reference sequence). Trimming removed 4 bases from V and 7 bases from J, with 20 bases in between. The CDR3 sequence is 15 residues long. The CDR3 sequence: CASSPGLGGLGTQYF. The DNA of the CDR3 is TGTGCCAGCAGCCCGGGCCTAGGAGGGCTCGGGACCCAGTACTTC. Based on the CDR3 plus reference TRBV5-4 and TRBJ2-5, the full variable domain is ETGVTQSPTHLIKTRGQQVTLRCSSQSGHNTVSWYQQALGQGPQFIFQYYREEENGRGNFPPRFSGLQFPNYSSELNVNALELDDSALYLCASSPGLGGLGTQYFGPGTRLLVL.

The rearrangement links TRBV11-1 to TRBJ2-2; 11 positions agree with TRBD1. The V gene's germline CDR1 is SGHAT and CDR2 FQDESV (reference sequence). Unmatched junction bases numbered 7, after V lost 7 bases and J lost 0 bases. CDR3 size: 17 residues. For the CDR3, the DNA is TGTGCCAGCATCCTTAGGGGACAGGGGGCGAACACCGGGGAGCTGTTTTTT. Translating gives CASILRGQGANTGELFF.

V usage is TRBV7-2 and J usage is TRBJ1-1; TRBD1 aligns across 7 bases. Germline V gives CDR1 SGHTA, CDR2 FQGNSA. Unmatched junction bases numbered 1, after V lost 1 base and J lost 2 bases. This CDR3 is 14 amino acids long. As DNA, the CDR3 is TGTGCCAGCAGCTTAGGACAGGGTAACACTGAAGCTTTCTTT. This sequence encodes CASSLGQGNTEAFF.

The V and J genes are TRBV20-1 and TRBJ1-1; D is uncertain. CDR1 and CDR2 from the germline V gene are DFQATT and SNEGSKA (reference sequence). V lost 3 bases and J 1 base, leaving 12 bases between the germline ends. CDR3 length: 14 amino acids. As DNA, the CDR3 is TGCAGTGCTAGGCCCCTTGGCAGGAACACTGAAGCTTTCTTT. Amino acid sequence: CSARPLGRNTEAFF.

Turning to this clonotype: The germline gene is not matched at one end of the junction; a read error may be the cause. The gene calls are TRBV5-4 and TRBJ2-5; D is perhaps TRBD2 (7 bases). The CDR3 has 16 residues. The germline CDR1 and CDR2 sequences are SGHNT and YYREEE (reference sequence). The CDR3 nucleotides read TGCGCCAGCAGCTCAGGACTAGGAGGGGGGCAAGAGACCCAGTACTTC. This sequence encodes CASSSGLGGGQETQYF.

This clonotype is judged medium-sized. This chain links TRBV6-6 with TRBJ2-3; tentative D call: TRBD1 (5 bases). V was clipped by 7 bases and J by 5 bases, with 7 bases between them. This CDR3 region has 11 residues. Per germline, CDR1 MNHNY and CDR2 SVGAGI (reference sequence). CDR3 sequence (DNA): TGTGCCAGCACCAGGGTAGATACGCAGTATTTT. It encodes CASTRVDTQYF.